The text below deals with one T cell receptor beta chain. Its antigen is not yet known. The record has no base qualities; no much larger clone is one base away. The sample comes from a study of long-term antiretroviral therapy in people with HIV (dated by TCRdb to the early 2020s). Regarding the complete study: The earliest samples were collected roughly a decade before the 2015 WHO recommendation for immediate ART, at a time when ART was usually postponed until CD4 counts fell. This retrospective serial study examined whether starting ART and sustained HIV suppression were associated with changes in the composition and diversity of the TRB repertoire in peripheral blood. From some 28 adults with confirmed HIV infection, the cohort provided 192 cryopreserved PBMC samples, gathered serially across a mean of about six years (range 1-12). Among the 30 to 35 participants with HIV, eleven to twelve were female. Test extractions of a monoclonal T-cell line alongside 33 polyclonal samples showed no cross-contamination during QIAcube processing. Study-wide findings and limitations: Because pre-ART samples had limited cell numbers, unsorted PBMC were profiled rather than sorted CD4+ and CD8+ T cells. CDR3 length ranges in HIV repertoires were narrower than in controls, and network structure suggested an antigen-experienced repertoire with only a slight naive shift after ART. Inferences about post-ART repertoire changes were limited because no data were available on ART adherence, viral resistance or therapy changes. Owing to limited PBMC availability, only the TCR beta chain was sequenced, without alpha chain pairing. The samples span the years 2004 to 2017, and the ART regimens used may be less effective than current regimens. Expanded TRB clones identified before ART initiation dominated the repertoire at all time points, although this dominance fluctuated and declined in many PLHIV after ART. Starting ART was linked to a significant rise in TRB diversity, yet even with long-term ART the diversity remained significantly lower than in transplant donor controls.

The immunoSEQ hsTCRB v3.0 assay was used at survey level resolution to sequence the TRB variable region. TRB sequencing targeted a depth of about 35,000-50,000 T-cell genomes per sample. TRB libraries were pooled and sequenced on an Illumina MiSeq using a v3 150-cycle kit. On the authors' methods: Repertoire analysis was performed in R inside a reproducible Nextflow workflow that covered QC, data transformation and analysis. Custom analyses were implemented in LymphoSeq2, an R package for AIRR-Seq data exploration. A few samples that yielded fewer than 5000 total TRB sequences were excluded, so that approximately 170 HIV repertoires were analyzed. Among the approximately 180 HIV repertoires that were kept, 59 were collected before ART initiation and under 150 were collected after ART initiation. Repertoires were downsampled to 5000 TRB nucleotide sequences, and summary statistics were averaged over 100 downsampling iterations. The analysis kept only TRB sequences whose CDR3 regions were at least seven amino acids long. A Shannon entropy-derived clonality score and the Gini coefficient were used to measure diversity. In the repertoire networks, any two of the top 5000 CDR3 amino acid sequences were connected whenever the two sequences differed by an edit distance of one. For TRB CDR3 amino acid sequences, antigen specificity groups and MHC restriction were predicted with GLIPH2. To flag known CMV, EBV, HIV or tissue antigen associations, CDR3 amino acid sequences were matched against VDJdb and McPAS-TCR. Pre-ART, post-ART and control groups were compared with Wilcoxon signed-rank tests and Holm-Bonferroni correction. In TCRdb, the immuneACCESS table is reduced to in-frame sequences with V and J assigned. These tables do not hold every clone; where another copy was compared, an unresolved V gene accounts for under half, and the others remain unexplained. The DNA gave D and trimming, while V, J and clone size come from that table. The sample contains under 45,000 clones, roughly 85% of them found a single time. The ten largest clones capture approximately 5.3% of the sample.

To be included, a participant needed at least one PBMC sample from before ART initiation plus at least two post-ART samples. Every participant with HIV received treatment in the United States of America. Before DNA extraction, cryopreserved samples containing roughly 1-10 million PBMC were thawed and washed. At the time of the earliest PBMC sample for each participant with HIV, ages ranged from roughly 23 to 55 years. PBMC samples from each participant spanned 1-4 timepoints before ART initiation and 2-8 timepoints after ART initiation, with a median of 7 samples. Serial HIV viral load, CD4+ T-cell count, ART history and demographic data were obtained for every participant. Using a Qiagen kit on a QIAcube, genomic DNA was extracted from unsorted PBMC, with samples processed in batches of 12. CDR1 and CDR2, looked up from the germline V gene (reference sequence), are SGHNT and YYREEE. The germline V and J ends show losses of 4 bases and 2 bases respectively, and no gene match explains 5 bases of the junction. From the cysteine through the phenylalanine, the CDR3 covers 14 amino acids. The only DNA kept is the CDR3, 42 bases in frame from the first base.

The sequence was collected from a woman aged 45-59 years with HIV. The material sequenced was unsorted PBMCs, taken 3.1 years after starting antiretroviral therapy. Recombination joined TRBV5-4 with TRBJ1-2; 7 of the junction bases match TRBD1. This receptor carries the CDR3 CASSPGTENYGYTF. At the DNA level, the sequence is TGTGCCAGCAGCCCCGGGACAGAAAACTATGGCTACACCTTC.